This TCR beta chain derives from a study of PD-1 blockade in classical Hodgkin lymphoma. General study results and limits: Diminished baseline TCR diversity has been reported in newly diagnosed patients relative to healthy donors. Complete responders matched newly diagnosed patients in baseline diversity. Anyone who began nivolumab under 1 year after ASCT was excluded. Repertoire difference causes, possibly disease activity or prior therapy, remain undefined.

Each patient's relapse followed autologous stem cell transplantation, and brentuximab vedotin exposure varied. Clones were sequenced by immunoSEQ multiplex PCR, and TCRdb holds only the in-frame ones, with some missing. The sample lists roughly 14,000 clones, roughly 77% occurring once. A note on this clone: No antigen is known for it.

The germline CDR1 and CDR2 sequences are SGHNT and YENEEA. The CDR3 sequence is 15 residues long. Trimming removed 1 base from V and 2 bases from J, with 10 bases in between. The chain recombines TRBV11-3 with TRBJ2-3, with no clear D. The sample was peripheral blood mononuclear cells (PBMCs), taken at baseline. This receptor was taken from a human donor with classical Hodgkin lymphoma. The CDR3 spells CASSLGGTDTDTQYF. The CDR3 DNA is TGTGCCAGCAGCTTAGGTGGTACAGACACAGATACGCAGTATTTT.